This T cell receptor beta chain came from a study of blood T cell repertoires in COVID-19. This CDR3 is built from 16 residues. Germline V gives CDR1 SGDLS, CDR2 YYNGEE. With 4 bases clipped from V and 1 base from J, the junction kept 10 bases outside the gene matches. Using immunoSEQ multiplex PCR, the repertoire was profiled, and TCRdb retains in-frame clones only, with some absent. The table shows some 78,000 clones, with roughly 86% occurring only once. The V and J genes are TRBV9 and TRBJ2-5; 7 bases map to TRBD2. The sequence came from a man aged 50 to 60 with active or convalescent COVID-19. The sample was peripheral blood. CDR3 sequence (DNA): TGTGCCAGCAGCCTGGGGGAGGGGATCTTCCAAGAGACCCAGTACTTC. It specifies CASSLGEGIFQETQYF.